Listed below are T cell receptor beta chains from one sample, sequenced in a study of tumor and adjacent non-tumor tissue in lung cancer. MiXCR, applied by TCRdb to the multiplex PCR reads, yields one record per CDR3 protein. The sample consists of 100,000 to 150,000 distinct CDR3 sequences, over 65% of them appearing once. Sequencing was done on a sample of lung tumor tissue. Receptors were obtained from a man aged 25 to 40 with non-small cell lung cancer. Each CDR3 is given with its conserved first and last residue. The order of the fields is CDR3 DNA, CDR3 protein, J gene, D gene, V gene, clone size. The D gene is left open where the match is weak. The listing skips clone size in some rows; elsewhere it reads once, few, many or a size class.

TGTGCTACTGCCGGGACAGGGGGATCTGAAGCTTTCTTT CATAGTGGSEAFF TRBJ1-1 TRBD1 TRBV11-2 NA
TGTGCTAGCAGCTTAATAGCGCGCACTGAAGCTTTCTTT CASSLIARTEAFF TRBJ1-1 NA TRBV11-2 NA
TGTGCCACCAGTGACCCGACGGACAGGGTAATAATTGGCTACACCTTC CATSDPTDRVIIGYTF TRBJ1-2 TRBD1 TRBV24-1 NA
TGTGCCAGCAGCCTCACCCCAGGGGGGGGCGTCGACGAGCAGTACTTC CASSLTPGGGVDEQYF TRBJ2-7 NA TRBV7-9 few
TGTGCCACCAGTGATTCCAGCGGGAGAAGTAAAGGTACGCAGTATTTT CATSDSSGRSKGTQYF TRBJ2-3 TRBD2 TRBV24-1 NA
TGTGCCAGCAGCTTAGAAGCAGGGACCCCGGAGGAGACCCAGTACTTC CASSLEAGTPEETQYF TRBJ2-5 NA TRBV11-2 many
TGCGCCAGCAGCTCGGACACAGGAAACTATGGCTACACCTTC CASSSDTGNYGYTF TRBJ1-2 NA TRBV5-1 NA
TGTGCCAGCAGCTTAAGTAACGCCGAGACACTCTACCTAGAGACCCAGTACTTC CASSLSNAETLYLETQYF TRBJ2-5 NA TRBV5-4 NA
TGCGCCAGCACTAGCGTGAGTGCGGGAGAGACCCAGTACTTC CASTSVSAGETQYF TRBJ2-5 NA TRBV5-1 NA
TGCGCCAGCATCCAAGAAAGAGGGGGCGCGGAGAAACTGTCTTTT CASIQERGGAEKLSF TRBJ1-4 TRBD1 TRBV4-1 NA
TGTGCCAACGGTTATATGGAGGCCGGGGAGCTGTTTTTT CANGYMEAGELFF TRBJ2-2 NA TRBV11-2 once